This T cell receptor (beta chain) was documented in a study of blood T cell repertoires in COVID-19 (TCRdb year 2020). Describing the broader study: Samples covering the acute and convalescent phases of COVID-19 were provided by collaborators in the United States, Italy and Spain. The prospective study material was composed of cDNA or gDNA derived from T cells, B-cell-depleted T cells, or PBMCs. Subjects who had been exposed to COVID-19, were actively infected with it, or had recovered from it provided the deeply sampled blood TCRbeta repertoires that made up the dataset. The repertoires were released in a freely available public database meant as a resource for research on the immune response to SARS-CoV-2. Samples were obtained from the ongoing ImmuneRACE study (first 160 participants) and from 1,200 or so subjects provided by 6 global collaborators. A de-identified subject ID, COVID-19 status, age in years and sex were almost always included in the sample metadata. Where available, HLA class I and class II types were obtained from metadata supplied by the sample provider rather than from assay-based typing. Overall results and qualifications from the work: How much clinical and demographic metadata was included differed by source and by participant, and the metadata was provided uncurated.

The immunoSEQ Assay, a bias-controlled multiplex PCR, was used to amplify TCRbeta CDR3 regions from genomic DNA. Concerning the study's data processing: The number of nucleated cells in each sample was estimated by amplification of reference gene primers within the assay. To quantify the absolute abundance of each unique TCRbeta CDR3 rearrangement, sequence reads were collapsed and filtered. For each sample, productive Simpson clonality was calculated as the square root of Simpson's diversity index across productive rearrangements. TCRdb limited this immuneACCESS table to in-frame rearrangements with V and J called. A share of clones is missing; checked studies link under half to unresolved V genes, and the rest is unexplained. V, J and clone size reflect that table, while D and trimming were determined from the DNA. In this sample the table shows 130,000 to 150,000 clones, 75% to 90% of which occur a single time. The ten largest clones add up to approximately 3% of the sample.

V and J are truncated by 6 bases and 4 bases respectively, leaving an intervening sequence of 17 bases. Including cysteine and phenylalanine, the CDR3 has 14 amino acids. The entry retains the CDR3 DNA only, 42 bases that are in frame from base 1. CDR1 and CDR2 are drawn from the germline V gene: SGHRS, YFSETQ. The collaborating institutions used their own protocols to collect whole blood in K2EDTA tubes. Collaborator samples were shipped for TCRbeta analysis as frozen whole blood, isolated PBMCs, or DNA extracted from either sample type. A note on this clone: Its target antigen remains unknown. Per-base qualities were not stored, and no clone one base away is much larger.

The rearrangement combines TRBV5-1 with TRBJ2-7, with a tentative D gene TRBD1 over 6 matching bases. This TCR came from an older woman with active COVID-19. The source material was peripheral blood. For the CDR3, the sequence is CASIRTDRPYEQYF. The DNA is TGCGCCAGCATCCGGACAGACCGGCCTTACGAGCAGTACTTC.